The 9 T cell receptor beta chains given below trace back to one sample, sequenced in a study of blood T cell repertoires in COVID-19. TCRdb's table, derived via immunoSEQ multiplex PCR, lists solely in-frame clones and lacks some. The sample comprises approximately 200,000 clones, about 90% of which are singletons, and about 3.5% rests with the top ten. The sequencing sample was made of PBMCs or T cells enriched from blood (not recorded which). The origin of the receptors is a woman in her thirties who had been exposed to COVID-19.

The chain combines TRBV6-5 with TRBJ1-1; D might be TRBD1 (6 bases). The CDR3 sequence is 14 residues long. Trimming removed 6 bases at V and 2 bases at J, with 13 bases between. Germline V gene data show CDR1 as MNHEY and CDR2 as SVGAGI. The CDR3 spells CASRRGQSNTEAFF. The CDR3 DNA sequence: TGTGCCAGCAGAAGAGGACAGAGTAACACTGAAGCTTTCTTT.

This chain connects TRBV6-1 to TRBJ2-5; 7 bases are shared with TRBD2. The CDR3 contains 13 residues. Per the germline V gene, CDR1 is MNHNS and CDR2 is SASEGT. J gave up 5 bases and V 0 bases, and 0 bases lay outside the gene matches. DNA of the CDR3: TGTGCCAGCAGTGAAGCGGGAGGGGAGACCCAGTACTTC. It is translated as CASSEAGGETQYF.

V and J are TRBV5-1 and TRBJ2-5; 10 bases align to TRBD2. CDR1 is SGHRS and CDR2 is YFSETQ in the germline V gene. The CDR3 runs to 15 residues. V lost 2 bases and J lost 2; bases outside the gene matches: 3. The CDR3 DNA reads as TGCGCCAGCAGCTTTTTAGCGGGAGGACAAGAGACCCAGTACTTC. This encodes CASSFLAGGQETQYF.

This sequence joins TRBV30 and TRBJ2-3; the D gene is possibly TRBD1 (6 bases). CDR1 and CDR2 from the germline V gene are GTSNPN and SVGIG (reference sequence). The germline V and J ends were trimmed by 0 bases and 8 bases, with 6 bases remaining between them. The CDR3 totals 11 residues. The CDR3 sequence is CAWSVQGTQYF. CDR3 nucleotide sequence: TGTGCCTGGAGTGTACAGGGTACGCAGTATTTT. The full variable domain, rest sourced from reference TRBV30 and TRBJ2-3, is SQTIHQWPATLVQPVGSPLSLECTVEGTSNPNLYWYRQAAGRGLQLLFYSVGIGQISSEVPQNLSASRPQDRQFILSSKKLLLSDSGFYLCAWSVQGTQYFGPGTRLTVL.

The chain has TRBV7-9 and TRBJ2-5, with a weak D call TRBD2 (6 bases). Trimming took 5 bases from V and 5 from J, leaving 18 bases between them. This CDR3 has 15 amino acids. Looked up from germline, CDR1 is SEHNR and CDR2 is FQNEAQ (reference sequence). In DNA form, the CDR3 reads TGTGCCAGCAGCCCGAGGGTGGAGGGACGGGAGACCCAGTACTTC. The encoded protein is CASSPRVEGRETQYF.

The gene calls are TRBV15 and TRBJ1-5; D is perhaps TRBD1 (6 bases). Germline CDR1 LNHNV, CDR2 YYDKDF (reference sequence). The CDR3 is made up of 16 amino acids. Deletions cut 0 bases from V and 6 bases from J, with 15 bases between. The CDR3, as DNA: TGTGCCACCAGCAGAGAAAGACAGGTTTATGGTCAGCCCCAGCATTTT. This sequence encodes CATSRERQVYGQPQHF.

The chain employs TRBV7-8 and TRBJ1-4; TRBD1 aligns across 8 bases. Losses at the gene ends were 1 base for V and 7 bases for J; bases not matched to a gene: 11. The germline V gene encodes CDR1 SGHVS and CDR2 FQNEAQ. The CDR3 has 17 amino acids. CDR3 sequence (DNA): TGTGCCAGCAGCTTAGTGGGTTCCCACAGGGGGGTTGAAAAACTGTTTTTT. Encoded protein: CASSLVGSHRGVEKLFF. The full variable domain, rest sourced from reference TRBV7-8 and TRBJ1-4, is GAGVSQSPRYKVAKRGQDVALRCDPISGHVSLFWYQQALGQGPEFLTYFQNEAQLDKSGLPSDRFFAERPEGSVSTLKIQRTQQEDSAVYLCASSLVGSHRGVEKLFFGSGTQLSVL.

This clone was observed a handful of times. The chain links TRBV28 to TRBJ2-1; TRBD1 matches 7 bases. V trimming: 2 bases; J trimming: 7 bases; junction bases outside the gene matches: 5. This CDR3 has 14 residues. Germline CDR1 reads MDHEN; CDR2 reads SYDVKM. CDR3 loop: CASSLPGDRNEQFF. CDR3 sequence (DNA): TGTGCCAGCAGTTTACCTGGGGACAGAAATGAGCAGTTCTTC.

The CDR3 loop reads CASSKLHGLFYEQYF. The CDR3, as DNA: TGTGCCAGCAGCAAGCTACACGGACTCTTCTACGAGCAGTACTTC. V is TRBV21-1 and J is TRBJ2-7; TRBD2, the D gene given by the table, was not confirmed from the DNA. TRBV21-1 is assigned pseudogene status. This CDR3 contains 15 residues.